The T cell receptor beta chain described here comes from a study of T cell repertoires in cytomegalovirus infection. Across the study: Both CMV infection and a matching HLA type were indicated by public TCR beta signatures. Study-level findings and limits: Predominance within the ex vivo response was attributable to HLA-C-restricted CMV-specific TCR beta clonotypes.

This clonotype was picked up many times. Antigen specificity is unknown. Relative to the germline gene, one junction end is altered; a read error may explain this. The germline V gene encodes CDR1 MGHRA and CDR2 YSYEKL. This CDR3 has 12 residues. MiXCR, run by TCRdb on the reads, gives a single entry per CDR3 protein. The sample lists 650,000 to 900,000 distinct CDR3 sequences, 32% occurring once. This receptor was taken from a human donor in good health (CMV status not recorded). Some clones in this sample may be carry-over from other donors' samples. The sequences come from cultured CD8+ T cells from PBMCs, collected from culture after CMV antigen stimulation. The chain combines TRBV4-1 with TRBJ1-1, with D possibly TRBD1 on 6 matching bases. The CDR3 here is CASSQGLTEAFF. The CDR3 region has the DNA TGTGCCAGCAGTCAGGGGTTGACTGAAGCTTTCTTT.